Listed below are T cell receptor beta chains from one sample, sequenced in a study of PD-L1 blockade in urothelial cancer. Clones were sequenced by immunoSEQ multiplex PCR, and TCRdb holds only the in-frame ones, with some missing. The sample yields 130,000 or so clones, approximately 84% seen once. The input for sequencing was PBMCs, taken around atezolizumab (anti-PD-L1) treatment. The origin of the receptors is a man aged 45-65 years with urothelial cancer. Both conserved end residues are part of each CDR3. D genes are given only for firm matches. A clone size is listed for some rows: how often the clone was seen (once, few, many), or a class if it is expanded.

CDR3aa: CASSLDRSLDGYTF; CDR3nt: TGTGCCAGCAGCCTGGACCGGAGTTTGGATGGCTACACCTTC; v_gene: TRBV5-5; abundance: NA; d_gene: NA; j_gene: TRBJ1-2
CDR3aa: CASFAGDRGDTQYF; CDR3nt: TGTGCCAGTTTTGCGGGAGACAGAGGAGATACGCAGTATTTT; v_gene: TRBV19; abundance: NA; d_gene: TRBD2; j_gene: TRBJ2-3
CDR3aa: CASSLAFGRETQYF; CDR3nt: TGTGCCAGCAGCTTAGCCTTCGGGAGGGAGACCCAGTACTTC; v_gene: TRBV7-9; abundance: NA; d_gene: TRBD2; j_gene: TRBJ2-5
CDR3aa: CASSLGGAGTGFIYNEQFF; CDR3nt: TGTGCCAGCAGCTTAGGTGGCGCCGGGACAGGGTTCATCTACAATGAGCAGTTCTTC; v_gene: TRBV11-2; abundance: NA; d_gene: TRBD1; j_gene: TRBJ2-1
CDR3aa: CATKLDSYTQYF; CDR3nt: TGTGCCACCAAGTTGGACAGTTATACGCAGTATTTT; v_gene: TRBV18; abundance: NA; d_gene: NA; j_gene: TRBJ2-3
CDR3aa: CASRYERTGGSEKLFF; CDR3nt: TGCGCCAGCAGATACGAAAGGACAGGGGGATCTGAAAAACTGTTTTTT; v_gene: TRBV5-1; abundance: NA; d_gene: TRBD1; j_gene: TRBJ1-4
CDR3aa: CASSDQSGTQETQYF; CDR3nt: TGTGCCAGCAGTGACCAAAGCGGGACGCAAGAGACCCAGTACTTC; v_gene: TRBV6-1; abundance: few; d_gene: TRBD2; j_gene: TRBJ2-5
CDR3aa: CACLGTANTGELFF; CDR3nt: TGTGCCTGTCTCGGGACAGCTAACACCGGGGAGCTGTTTTTT; v_gene: TRBV30; abundance: NA; d_gene: TRBD1; j_gene: TRBJ2-2
CDR3aa: CASSFVGGEHGELFF; CDR3nt: TGTGCCAGCAGCTTCGTGGGAGGGGAACACGGGGAGCTGTTTTTT; v_gene: TRBV5-8; abundance: NA; d_gene: TRBD2; j_gene: TRBJ2-2
CDR3aa: CSVVGQGSGTEAFF; CDR3nt: TGCAGCGTGGTCGGACAGGGTTCAGGCACTGAAGCTTTCTTT; v_gene: TRBV29-1; abundance: NA; d_gene: TRBD1; j_gene: TRBJ1-1
CDR3aa: CASRNPPAYEQYF; CDR3nt: TGTGCCAGCAGAAACCCTCCCGCCTACGAGCAGTACTTC; v_gene: TRBV19; abundance: NA; d_gene: NA; j_gene: TRBJ2-7
CDR3aa: CASSPLVGRKNIQYF; CDR3nt: TGTGCCAGCAGCCCACTAGTTGGCAGAAAAAACATTCAGTACTTC; v_gene: TRBV6-5; abundance: NA; d_gene: NA; j_gene: TRBJ2-4
CDR3aa: CASSERGFQPQHF; CDR3nt: TGTGCCAGCAGTGAACGCGGATTTCAGCCCCAGCATTTT; v_gene: TRBV6-1; abundance: NA; d_gene: NA; j_gene: TRBJ1-5
CDR3aa: CASSAGTSMSNEQFF; CDR3nt: TGCGCCAGCAGTGCAGGGACTAGCATGAGCAATGAGCAGTTCTTC; v_gene: TRBV10-2; abundance: NA; d_gene: TRBD2; j_gene: TRBJ2-1
CDR3aa: CASNLGHHSNQPQHF; CDR3nt: TGTGCCAGCAACCTAGGACATCATAGCAATCAGCCCCAGCATTTT; v_gene: TRBV28; abundance: NA; d_gene: NA; j_gene: TRBJ1-5
CDR3aa: CASSAVEDTQYF; CDR3nt: TGTGCCAGCAGTGCCGTAGAAGATACGCAGTATTTT; v_gene: TRBV6-6; abundance: NA; d_gene: NA; j_gene: TRBJ2-3
CDR3aa: CASSLLAVRNEKLFF; CDR3nt: TGCGCCAGCAGCTTGCTGGCGGTGCGGAATGAAAAACTGTTTTTT; v_gene: TRBV5-1; abundance: once; d_gene: NA; j_gene: TRBJ1-4
CDR3aa: CASTDSYEQYF; CDR3nt: TGTGCCAGCACCGACAGCTACGAGCAGTACTTC; v_gene: TRBV6-6; abundance: NA; d_gene: NA; j_gene: TRBJ2-7
CDR3aa: CASRRGQGPLEDTQYF; CDR3nt: TGTGCCAGCAGGCGGGGACAGGGGCCGCTCGAAGATACGCAGTATTTT; v_gene: TRBV13; abundance: NA; d_gene: TRBD1; j_gene: TRBJ2-3
CDR3aa: CASSLHSGANVLTF; CDR3nt: TGTGCCAGCAGCTTACACTCTGGGGCCAACGTCCTGACTTTC; v_gene: TRBV7-3; abundance: few; d_gene: NA; j_gene: TRBJ2-6
CDR3aa: CASSMRPGQGYQPQHF; CDR3nt: TGTGCCAGTAGTATGAGACCGGGACAGGGGTATCAGCCCCAGCATTTT; v_gene: TRBV19; abundance: NA; d_gene: TRBD1; j_gene: TRBJ1-5